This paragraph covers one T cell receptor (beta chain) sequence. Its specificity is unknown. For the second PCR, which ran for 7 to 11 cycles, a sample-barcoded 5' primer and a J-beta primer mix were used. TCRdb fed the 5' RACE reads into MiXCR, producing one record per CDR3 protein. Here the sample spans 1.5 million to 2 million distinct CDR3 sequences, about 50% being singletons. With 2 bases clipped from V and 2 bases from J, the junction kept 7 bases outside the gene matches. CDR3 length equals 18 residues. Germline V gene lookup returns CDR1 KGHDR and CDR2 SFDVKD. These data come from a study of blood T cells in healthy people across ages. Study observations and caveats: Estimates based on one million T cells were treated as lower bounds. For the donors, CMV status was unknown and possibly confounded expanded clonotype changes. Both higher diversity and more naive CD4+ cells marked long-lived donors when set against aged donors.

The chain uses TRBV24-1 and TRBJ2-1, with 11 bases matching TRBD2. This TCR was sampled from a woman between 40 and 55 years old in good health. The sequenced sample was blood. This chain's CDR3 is CATSDSSQTSGTYNEQFF. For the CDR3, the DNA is TGTGCCACCAGTGATTCTTCTCAGACTAGCGGGACCTACAATGAGCAGTTCTTC.